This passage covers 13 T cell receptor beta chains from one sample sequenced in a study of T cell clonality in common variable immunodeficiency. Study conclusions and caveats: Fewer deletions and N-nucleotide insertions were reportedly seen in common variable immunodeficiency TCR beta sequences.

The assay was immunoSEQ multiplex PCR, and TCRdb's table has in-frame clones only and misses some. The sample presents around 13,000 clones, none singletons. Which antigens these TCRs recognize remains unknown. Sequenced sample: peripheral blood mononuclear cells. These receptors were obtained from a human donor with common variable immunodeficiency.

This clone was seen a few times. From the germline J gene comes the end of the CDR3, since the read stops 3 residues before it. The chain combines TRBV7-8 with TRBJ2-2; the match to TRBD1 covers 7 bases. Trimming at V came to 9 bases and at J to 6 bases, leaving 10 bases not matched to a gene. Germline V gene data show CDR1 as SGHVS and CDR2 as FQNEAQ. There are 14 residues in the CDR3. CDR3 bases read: TGTGCCAGTGGGAAGCAGGGGGTACCCGGGGAG. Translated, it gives CASGKQGVPGE. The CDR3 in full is CASGKQGVPGELFF.

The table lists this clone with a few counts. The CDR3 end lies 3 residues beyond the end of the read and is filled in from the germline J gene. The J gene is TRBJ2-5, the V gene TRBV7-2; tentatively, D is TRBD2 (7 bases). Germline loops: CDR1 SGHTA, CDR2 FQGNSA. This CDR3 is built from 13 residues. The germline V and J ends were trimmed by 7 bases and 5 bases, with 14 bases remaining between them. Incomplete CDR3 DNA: TGTGCCAGCATTCCGCGGGGGCAGGAGACC. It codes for CASIPRGQET. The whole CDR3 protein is CASIPRGQETQYF.

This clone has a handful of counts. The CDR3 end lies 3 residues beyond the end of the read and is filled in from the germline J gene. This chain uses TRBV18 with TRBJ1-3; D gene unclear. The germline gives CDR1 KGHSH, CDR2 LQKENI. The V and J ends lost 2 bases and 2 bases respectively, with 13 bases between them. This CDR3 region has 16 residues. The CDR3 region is CASSPKTVDAGNTIYF. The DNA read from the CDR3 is TGTGCCAGCTCACCAAAAACAGTGGATGCTGGAAACACC.

The covered CDR3 bases are TGCGCCAGCAGCCCTCGGGGGGCCCTCTACGAG. Translating gives CASSPRGALYE. The whole CDR3 protein reads CASSPRGALYEQYF. This chain joins TRBV5-1 and TRBJ2-7; D perhaps matches TRBD2 (7 bases). The CDR3 goes on 3 residues after the read ends, and that part is filled in from the germline J gene. The CDR3 extends over 14 amino acids. CDR1 SGHRS and CDR2 YFSETQ come from the germline V gene. V lost 4 bases to trimming and J lost 3 bases, with 14 bases between them.

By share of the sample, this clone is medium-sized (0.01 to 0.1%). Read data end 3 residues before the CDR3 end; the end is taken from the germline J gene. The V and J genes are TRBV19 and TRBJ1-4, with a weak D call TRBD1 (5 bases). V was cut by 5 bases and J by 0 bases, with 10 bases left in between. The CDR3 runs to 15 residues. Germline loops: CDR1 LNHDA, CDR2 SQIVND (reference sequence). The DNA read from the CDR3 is TGTGCCAGTAGTCCCGCCAGGGCAACTAATGAAAAA. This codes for CASSPARATNEK. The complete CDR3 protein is CASSPARATNEKLFF.

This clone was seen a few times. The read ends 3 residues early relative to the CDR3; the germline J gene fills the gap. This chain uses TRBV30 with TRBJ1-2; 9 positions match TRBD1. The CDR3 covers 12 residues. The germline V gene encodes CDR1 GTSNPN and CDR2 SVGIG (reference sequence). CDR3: CAWTGTGRGYTF. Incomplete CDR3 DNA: TGTGCCTGGACCGGGACAGGGAGAGGC. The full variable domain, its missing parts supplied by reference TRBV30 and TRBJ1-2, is SQTIHQWPATLVQPVGSPLSLECTVEGTSNPNLYWYRQAAGRGLQLLFYSVGIGQISSEVPQNLSASRPQDRQFILSSKKLLLSDSGFYLCAWTGTGRGYTFGSGTRLTVV.

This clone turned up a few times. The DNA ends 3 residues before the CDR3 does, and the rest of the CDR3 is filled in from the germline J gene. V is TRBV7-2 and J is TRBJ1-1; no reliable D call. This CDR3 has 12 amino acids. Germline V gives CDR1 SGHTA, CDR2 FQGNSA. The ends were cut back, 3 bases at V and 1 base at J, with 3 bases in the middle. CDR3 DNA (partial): TGTGCCAGCAGCTTCGGGAACACTGAA. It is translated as CASSFGNTE. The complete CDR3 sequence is CASSFGNTEAFF.

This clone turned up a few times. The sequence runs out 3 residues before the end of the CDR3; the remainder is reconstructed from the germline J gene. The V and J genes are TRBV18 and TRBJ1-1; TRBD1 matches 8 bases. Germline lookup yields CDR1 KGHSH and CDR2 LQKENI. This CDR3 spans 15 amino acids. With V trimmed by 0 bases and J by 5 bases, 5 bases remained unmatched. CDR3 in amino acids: CASSPPDRVGTEAFF. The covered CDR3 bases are TGTGCCAGCTCACCACCGGACAGGGTGGGAACTGAA.

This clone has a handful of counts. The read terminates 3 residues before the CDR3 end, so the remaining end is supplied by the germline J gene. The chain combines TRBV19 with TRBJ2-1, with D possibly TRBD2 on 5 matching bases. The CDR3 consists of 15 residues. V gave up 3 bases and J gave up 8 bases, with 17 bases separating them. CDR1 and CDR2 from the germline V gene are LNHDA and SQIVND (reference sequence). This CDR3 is CASSIGWTSVHEQFF. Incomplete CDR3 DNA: TGTGCCAGTAGTATTGGATGGACTTCGGTGCATGAG.

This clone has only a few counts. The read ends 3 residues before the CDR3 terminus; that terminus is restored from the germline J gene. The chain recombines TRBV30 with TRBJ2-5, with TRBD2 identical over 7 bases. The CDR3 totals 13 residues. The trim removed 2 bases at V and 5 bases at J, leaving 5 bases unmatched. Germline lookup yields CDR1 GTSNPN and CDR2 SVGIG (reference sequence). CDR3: CAWSKAGWETQYF. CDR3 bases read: TGTGCCTGGAGTAAAGCGGGGTGGGAGACC.

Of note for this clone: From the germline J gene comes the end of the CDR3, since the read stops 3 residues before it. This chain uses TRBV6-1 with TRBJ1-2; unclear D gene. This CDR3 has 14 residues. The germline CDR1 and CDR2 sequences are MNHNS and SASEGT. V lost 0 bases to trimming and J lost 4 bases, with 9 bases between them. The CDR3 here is CASSEARNLYGYTF. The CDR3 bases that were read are TGTGCCAGCAGTGAAGCTAGAAACCTCTATGGC.

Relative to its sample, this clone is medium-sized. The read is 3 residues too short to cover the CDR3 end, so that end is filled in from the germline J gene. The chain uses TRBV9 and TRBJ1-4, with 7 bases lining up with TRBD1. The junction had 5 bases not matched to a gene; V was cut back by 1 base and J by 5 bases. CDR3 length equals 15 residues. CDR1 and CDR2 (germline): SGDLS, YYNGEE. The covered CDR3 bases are TGTGCCAGCAGCGTAACAACAGGGGCGAATGAAAAA. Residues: CASSVTTGANEK. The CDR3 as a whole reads CASSVTTGANEKLFF.

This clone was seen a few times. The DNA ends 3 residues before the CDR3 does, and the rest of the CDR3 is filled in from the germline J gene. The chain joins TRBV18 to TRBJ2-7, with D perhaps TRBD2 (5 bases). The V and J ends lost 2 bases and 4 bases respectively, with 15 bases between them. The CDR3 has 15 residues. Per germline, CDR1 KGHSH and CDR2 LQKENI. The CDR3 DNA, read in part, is TGTGCCAGCTCACCAGGGAGCGGCACCCAGTACGAG. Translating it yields CASSPGSGTQYE. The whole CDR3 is CASSPGSGTQYEQYF.